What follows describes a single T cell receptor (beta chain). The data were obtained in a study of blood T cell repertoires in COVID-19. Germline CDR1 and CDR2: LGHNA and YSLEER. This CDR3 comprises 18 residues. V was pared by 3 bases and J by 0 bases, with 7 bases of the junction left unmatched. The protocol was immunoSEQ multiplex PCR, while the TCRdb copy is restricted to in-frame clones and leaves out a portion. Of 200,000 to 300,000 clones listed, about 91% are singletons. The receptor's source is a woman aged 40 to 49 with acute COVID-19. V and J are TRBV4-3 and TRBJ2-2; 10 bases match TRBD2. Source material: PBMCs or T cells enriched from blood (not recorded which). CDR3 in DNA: TGCGCCAGCAGCCAGGCGGGACTAGCGTCAGCGAACACCGGGGAGCTGTTTTTT. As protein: CASSQAGLASANTGELFF.